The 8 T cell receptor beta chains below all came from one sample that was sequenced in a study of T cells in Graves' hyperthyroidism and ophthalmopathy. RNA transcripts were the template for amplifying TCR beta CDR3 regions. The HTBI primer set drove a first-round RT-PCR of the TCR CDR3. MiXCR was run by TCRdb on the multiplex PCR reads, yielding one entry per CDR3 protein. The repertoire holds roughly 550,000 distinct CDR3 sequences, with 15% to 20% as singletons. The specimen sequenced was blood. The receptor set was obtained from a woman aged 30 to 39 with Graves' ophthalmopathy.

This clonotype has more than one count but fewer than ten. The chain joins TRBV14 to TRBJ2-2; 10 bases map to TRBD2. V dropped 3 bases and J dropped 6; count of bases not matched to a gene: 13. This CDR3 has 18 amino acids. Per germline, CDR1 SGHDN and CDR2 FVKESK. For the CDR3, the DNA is TGTGCCAGCAGCCATCTAGCGGGAGTTTCGTCCGTTTCCGGGGAGCTGTTTTTT. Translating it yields CASSHLAGVSSVSGELFF.

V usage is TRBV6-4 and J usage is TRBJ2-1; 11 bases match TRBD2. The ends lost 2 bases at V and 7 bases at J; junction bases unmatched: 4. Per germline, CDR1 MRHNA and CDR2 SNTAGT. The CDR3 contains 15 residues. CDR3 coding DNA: TGTGCCAGCAGTGACGGGCTAGCGGGAGGAAATGAGCAGTTCTTC. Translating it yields CASSDGLAGGNEQFF.

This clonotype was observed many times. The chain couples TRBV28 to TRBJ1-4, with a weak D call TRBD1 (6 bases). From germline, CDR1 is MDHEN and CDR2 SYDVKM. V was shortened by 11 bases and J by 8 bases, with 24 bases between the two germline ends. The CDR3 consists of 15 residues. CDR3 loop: CAARGLGEGREKLFF. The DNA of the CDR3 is TGTGCCGCCAGGGGCCTTGGTGAAGGTCGGGAAAAACTGTTTTTT.

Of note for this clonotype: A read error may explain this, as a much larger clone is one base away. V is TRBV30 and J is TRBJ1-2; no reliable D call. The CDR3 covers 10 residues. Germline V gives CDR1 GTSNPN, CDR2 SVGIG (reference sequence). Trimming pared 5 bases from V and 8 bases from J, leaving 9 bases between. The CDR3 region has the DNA TGTGCCTGGGGTAGCGGCGGCTACACCTTC. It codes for CAWGSGGYTF.

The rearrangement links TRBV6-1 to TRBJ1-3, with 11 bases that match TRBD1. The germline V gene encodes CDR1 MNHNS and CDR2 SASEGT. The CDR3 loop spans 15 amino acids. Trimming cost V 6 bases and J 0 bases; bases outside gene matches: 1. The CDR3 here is CASRGTGGSGNTIYF. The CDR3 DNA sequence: TGTGCCAGCAGGGGGACAGGGGGCTCTGGAAACACCATATATTTT.

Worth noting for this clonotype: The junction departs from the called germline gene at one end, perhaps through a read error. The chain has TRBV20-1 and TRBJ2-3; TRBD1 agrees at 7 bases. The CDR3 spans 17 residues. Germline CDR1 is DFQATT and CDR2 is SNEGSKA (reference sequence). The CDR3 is CSARDRGMRGPTDTRYF. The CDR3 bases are TGCAGTGCTAGAGACAGGGGAATGAGGGGGCCCACAGATACGCGGTATTTT.

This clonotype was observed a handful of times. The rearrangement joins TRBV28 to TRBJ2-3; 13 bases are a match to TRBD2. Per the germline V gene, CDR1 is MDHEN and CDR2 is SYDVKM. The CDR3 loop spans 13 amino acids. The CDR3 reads CAVGTSGEDTQYF. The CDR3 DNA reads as TGTGCAGTAGGGACTAGCGGGGAGGATACGCAGTATTTT.

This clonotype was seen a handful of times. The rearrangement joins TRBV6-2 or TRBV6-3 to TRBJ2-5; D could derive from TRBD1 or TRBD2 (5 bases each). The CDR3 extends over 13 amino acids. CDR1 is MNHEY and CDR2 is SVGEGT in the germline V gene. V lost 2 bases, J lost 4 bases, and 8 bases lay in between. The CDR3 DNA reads TGTGCCAGCAGTTACGTCGGGGCAGAGACCCAGTACTTC. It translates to CASSYVGAETQYF.